The T cell receptor (beta chain) described here comes from a study of T cell responses to AZD1222 COVID-19 vaccine. With respect to this clone: Its antigen is as yet unknown.

Some clones are missing from TCRdb's copy, which holds only in-frame ones; the method was immunoSEQ multiplex PCR. The table shows about 140,000 clones, with roughly 89% occurring only once. The germline V and J ends were trimmed by 5 bases and 5 bases, with 24 bases remaining between them. Germline lookup yields CDR1 SGHAT and CDR2 FQNNGV. The CDR3 consists of 17 residues. Overall study results and limits: Unmutated variant regions are reportedly the target of nearly half of TCRs that are spike-specific.

The sample was peripheral blood, taken on day 0 of AZD1222 vaccination. The V call is TRBV11-2, the J call TRBJ2-5, with D possibly being TRBD1 (5 bases). This clonotype was obtained from an adult in good health. The CDR3 spells CASSPGRVGVWVETQYF. CDR3 in DNA: TGTGCCAGCAGCCCCGGAAGGGTAGGGGTATGGGTGGAGACCCAGTACTTC.